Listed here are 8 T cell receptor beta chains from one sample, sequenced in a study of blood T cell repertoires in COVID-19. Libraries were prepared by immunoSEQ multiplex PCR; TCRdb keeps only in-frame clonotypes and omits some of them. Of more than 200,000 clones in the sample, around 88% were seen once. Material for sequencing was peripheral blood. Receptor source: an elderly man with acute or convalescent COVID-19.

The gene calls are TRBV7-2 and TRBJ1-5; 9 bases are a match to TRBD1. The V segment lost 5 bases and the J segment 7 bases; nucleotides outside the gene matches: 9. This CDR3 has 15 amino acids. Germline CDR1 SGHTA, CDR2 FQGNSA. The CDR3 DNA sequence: TGTGCCAGCAGCGTAGGGGGGACAGGGAACCAGCCCCAGCATTTT. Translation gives CASSVGGTGNQPQHF.

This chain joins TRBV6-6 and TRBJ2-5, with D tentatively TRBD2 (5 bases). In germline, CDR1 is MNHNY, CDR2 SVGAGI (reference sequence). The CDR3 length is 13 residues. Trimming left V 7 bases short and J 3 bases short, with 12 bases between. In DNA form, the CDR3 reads TGTGCCAGCATTAAACGGGGAGAAGAGACCCAGTACTTC. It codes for CASIKRGEETQYF.

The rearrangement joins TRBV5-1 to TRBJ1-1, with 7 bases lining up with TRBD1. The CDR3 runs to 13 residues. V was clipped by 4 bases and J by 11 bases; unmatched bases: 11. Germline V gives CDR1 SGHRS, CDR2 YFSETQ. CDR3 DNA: TGCGCCAGCAGCATAGGACAGGCCTTAGATGCTTTCTTT. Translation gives CASSIGQALDAFF.

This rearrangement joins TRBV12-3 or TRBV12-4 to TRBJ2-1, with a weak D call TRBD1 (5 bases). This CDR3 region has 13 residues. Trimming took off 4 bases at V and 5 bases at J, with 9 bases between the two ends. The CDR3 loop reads CASSSGRDNEQFF. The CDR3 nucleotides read TGTGCCAGCAGTTCTGGCAGGGACAATGAGCAGTTCTTC.

CDR3 in amino acids: CASSSPGDEQFF. DNA of the CDR3: TGTGCCAGCAGTTCCCCAGGGGATGAGCAGTTCTTC. The chain has TRBV28 and TRBJ2-1; D is perhaps TRBD1 (6 bases). CDR3 length equals 12 residues. Trimming pared 4 bases from V and 8 bases from J, leaving 9 bases between. Germline CDR1 MDHEN, CDR2 SYDVKM.

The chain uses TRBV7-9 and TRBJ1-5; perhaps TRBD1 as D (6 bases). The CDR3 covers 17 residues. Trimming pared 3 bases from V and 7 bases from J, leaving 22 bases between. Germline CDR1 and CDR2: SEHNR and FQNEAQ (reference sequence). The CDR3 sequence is CASSFMGGAGYSQPQHF. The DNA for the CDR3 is TGTGCCAGCAGCTTTATGGGGGGGGCAGGGTACAGCCAGCCCCAGCATTTT.

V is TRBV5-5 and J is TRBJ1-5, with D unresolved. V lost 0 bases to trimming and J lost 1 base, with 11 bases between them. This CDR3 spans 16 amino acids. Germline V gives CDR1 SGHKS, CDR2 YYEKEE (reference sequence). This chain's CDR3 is CASSLAVLSSNQPQHF. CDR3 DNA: TGTGCCAGCAGCTTGGCCGTTCTCTCCAGCAATCAGCCCCAGCATTTT.

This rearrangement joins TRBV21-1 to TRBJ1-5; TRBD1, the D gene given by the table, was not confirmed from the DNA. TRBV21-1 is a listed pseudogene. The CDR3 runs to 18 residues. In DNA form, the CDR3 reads TGTGCCAGCAGCCTTAGGCTCGGGGACAGGGATAGCAATCAGCCCCAGCATTTT. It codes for CASSLRLGDRDSNQPQHF.